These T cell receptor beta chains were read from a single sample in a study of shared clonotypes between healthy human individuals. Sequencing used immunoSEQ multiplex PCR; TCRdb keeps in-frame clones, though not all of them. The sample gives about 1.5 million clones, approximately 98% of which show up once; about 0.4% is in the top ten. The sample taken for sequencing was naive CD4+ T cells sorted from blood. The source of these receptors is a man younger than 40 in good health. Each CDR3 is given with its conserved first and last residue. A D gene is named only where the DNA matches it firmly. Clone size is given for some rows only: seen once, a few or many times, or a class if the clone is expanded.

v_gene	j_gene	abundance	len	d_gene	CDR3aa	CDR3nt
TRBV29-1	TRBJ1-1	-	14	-	CSVEALGDPSEAFF	TGCAGCGTTGAAGCATTAGGGGACCCTTCTGAAGCTTTCTTT
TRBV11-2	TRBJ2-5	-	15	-	CASSLARAKAETQYF	TGTGCCAGCAGCTTAGCCAGAGCTAAGGCAGAGACCCAGTACTTC
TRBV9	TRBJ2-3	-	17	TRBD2	CASSPYGGEGSTDTQYF	TGTGCCAGCAGCCCATATGGCGGGGAGGGTAGCACAGATACGCAGTATTTT
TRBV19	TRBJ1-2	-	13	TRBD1	CATQGQGNYGYTF	TGTGCCACCCAGGGACAGGGAAACTATGGCTACACCTTC
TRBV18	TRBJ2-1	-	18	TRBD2	CASSPPGGTSGRANEQFF	TGTGCCAGCTCACCCCCAGGCGGGACTAGCGGGAGGGCCAATGAGCAGTTCTTC
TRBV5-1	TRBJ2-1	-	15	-	CASSLAQVSSDEQFF	TGCGCCAGCAGCTTGGCCCAGGTATCCTCCGATGAGCAGTTCTTC
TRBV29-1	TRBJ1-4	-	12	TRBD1	CSARQGNEKLFF	TGCAGCGCCCGACAGGGGAATGAAAAACTGTTTTTT
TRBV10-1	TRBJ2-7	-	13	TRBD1	CASSGTGGYEQYF	TGCGCCAGCTCCGGGACAGGGGGCTACGAGCAGTACTTC
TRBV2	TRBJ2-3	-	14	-	CASSARRGPDTQYF	TGTGCCAGCAGCGCAAGGAGGGGGCCTGATACGCAGTATTTT
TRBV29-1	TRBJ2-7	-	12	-	CSVNRDDHEQYF	TGCAGCGTTAATAGGGATGATCACGAGCAGTACTTC
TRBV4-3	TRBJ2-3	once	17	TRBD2	CASSQDHGGRWGDTQYF	TGCGCCAGCAGCCAAGATCACGGCGGGAGGTGGGGAGATACGCAGTATTTT
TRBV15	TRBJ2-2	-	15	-	CATSRDRETGGELFF	TGTGCCACCAGCAGAGATCGAGAGACGGGCGGGGAGCTGTTTTTT
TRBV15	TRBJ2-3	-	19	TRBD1	CATSREGELDRAHTDTQYF	TGTGCCACCAGCAGAGAAGGTGAACTGGACAGGGCTCACACAGATACGCAGTATTTT
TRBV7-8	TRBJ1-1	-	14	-	CASLASHGRTEAFF	TGTGCCAGTTTAGCCTCCCATGGAAGGACTGAAGCTTTCTTT
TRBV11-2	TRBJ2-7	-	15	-	CASSSGTLHSYEQYF	TGTGCCAGCAGCTCCGGGACACTCCACTCCTACGAGCAGTACTTC
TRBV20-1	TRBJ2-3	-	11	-	CSVLDGDTQYF	TGCAGTGTCCTAGATGGTGATACGCAGTATTTT
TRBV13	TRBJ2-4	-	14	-	CASSVDNRNNIQYF	TGTGCCAGCAGCGTGGACAATCGAAATAACATTCAGTACTTC
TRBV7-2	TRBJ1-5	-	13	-	CASSAGPNQPQHF	TGTGCCAGCAGCGCAGGCCCGAATCAGCCCCAGCATTTT
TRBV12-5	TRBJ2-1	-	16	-	CASGSFDRAEGNEQFF	TGTGCTAGTGGTTCATTCGACAGGGCGGAGGGCAATGAGCAGTTCTTC
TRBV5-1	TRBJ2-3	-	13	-	CASGTEGTDTQYF	TGCGCCAGCGGGACCGAGGGCACAGATACGCAGTATTTT
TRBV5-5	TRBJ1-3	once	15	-	CASSLGRGTGNTIYF	TGTGCCAGCAGCTTGGGCAGGGGCACTGGAAACACCATATATTTT
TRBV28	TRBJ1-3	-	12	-	CASSLFGNTIYF	TGTGCCAGCAGTTTATTTGGAAACACCATATATTTT
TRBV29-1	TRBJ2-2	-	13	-	CSVSRGNTGELFF	TGCAGCGTTTCGAGGGGGAACACCGGGGAGCTGTTTTTT
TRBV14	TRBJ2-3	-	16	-	CASSPNPGITTDTQYF	TGTGCCAGCAGCCCCAATCCGGGGATCACCACAGATACGCAGTATTTT
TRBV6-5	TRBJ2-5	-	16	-	CASSYSLVPVQETQYF	TGTGCCAGCAGTTACTCGCTCGTCCCGGTTCAGGAGACCCAGTACTTC
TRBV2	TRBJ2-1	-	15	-	CASIPAEGDVNEQFF	TGTGCCAGCATTCCGGCTGAGGGAGACGTCAATGAGCAGTTCTTC
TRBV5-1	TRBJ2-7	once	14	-	CASSLARLVTEQYF	TGCGCCAGCAGCTTGGCTCGACTAGTCACCGAGCAGTACTTC
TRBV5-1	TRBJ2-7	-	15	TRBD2	CASSFFQAGAVEQYF	TGCGCCAGCAGCTTTTTCCAGGCGGGAGCTGTCGAGCAGTACTTC
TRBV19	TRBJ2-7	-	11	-	CASSSGGEQYF	TGTGCCAGTAGTTCTGGGGGAGAGCAGTACTTC